The rows below give T cell receptor beta chains drawn from one sample of a study of T-cell reconstitution after alpha-beta-depleted transplantation in children. Each CDR3 protein gets one entry after TCRdb re-called the PCR reads with MiXCR. Seen here are 200,000 to 300,000 distinct CDR3 sequences, under 30% observed once, and the top ten hold over 2.5%. The source was PBMCs, collected before TCRalphabeta/CD19-depleted stem cell transplant. The receptor source for this set is a girl aged 2 to 10 with Fanconi anemia, due to receive a stem cell transplant. CDR3s include the opening cysteine and the closing phenylalanine or tryptophan.

V: TRBV7-3; J: TRBJ2-1; CDR3: CASSLIASGRNEQFF
V: TRBV20-1; J: TRBJ2-3; CDR3: CSSSSGLAILHTDTQYF
V: TRBV30; J: TRBJ2-5; CDR3: CAWEAGAETQYF
V: TRBV13; J: TRBJ2-5; CDR3: CASSLGQLAGGPMETQYF
V: TRBV28; J: TRBJ2-3; CDR3: CASSPYVRGRVGGRTYTQYF
V: TRBV18; J: TRBJ1-1; CDR3: CASSFADRGSVAFF
V: TRBV20-1; J: TRBJ2-7; CDR3: CSATRQERVYEQYF
V: TRBV5-1; J: TRBJ2-1; CDR3: CASSLVGSANEQFF
V: TRBV5-1; J: TRBJ2-7; CDR3: CASSFNRQGTHEQYF
V: TRBV2; J: TRBJ2-1; CDR3: CASSEDPSDINEQFF
V: TRBV20-1; J: TRBJ2-5; CDR3: CSARDEGGWQETQYF
V: TRBV5-1; J: TRBJ2-1; CDR3: CASSLRVPRVADEQFF
V: TRBV20-1; J: TRBJ2-7; CDR3: CSASRGSYEQYF
V: TRBV3-1; J: TRBJ2-5; CDR3: CASSQKLVSGQETQYF
V: TRBV24-1; J: TRBJ2-3; CDR3: CATSDSKQGGLTDTQYF
V: TRBV13; J: TRBJ2-3; CDR3: CASSQPSVAGFMDTQYF
V: TRBV29-1; J: TRBJ2-3; CDR3: CSVVGVAGASTDTQYF
V: TRBV20-1; J: TRBJ2-3; CDR3: CSAEVGTPDTQYF
V: TRBV29-1; J: TRBJ2-2; CDR3: CSVRDTDTGELFF
V: TRBV20-1; J: TRBJ1-1; CDR3: CSAAEMNTEAFF
V: TRBV6-6; J: TRBJ2-5; CDR3: CASSVIARETQYF
V: TRBV5-1; J: TRBJ1-1; CDR3: CASSLPGRLNTEAFF
V: TRBV5-1; J: TRBJ2-7; CDR3: CASSLEGQLGEQYF
V: TRBV18; J: TRBJ2-7; CDR3: CASSPLSGRKSSYEQYF
V: TRBV3-1; J: TRBJ2-3; CDR3: CASSQRTRSTDAQYF
V: TRBV30; J: TRBJ2-1; CDR3: CAWGKGGNEQFF
V: TRBV7-3; J: TRBJ2-1; CDR3: CASSLTAGVRQFF
V: TRBV20-1; J: TRBJ2-3; CDR3: CSAKTSGRATDTQYF
V: TRBV6-1; J: TRBJ1-2; CDR3: CASSESVWQGAFGYTF
V: TRBV7-2; J: TRBJ2-1; CDR3: CASSLPIPGLGSQFEQFF
V: TRBV20-1; J: TRBJ2-1; CDR3: CSARWPSGTSYNEQFF
V: TRBV12-3/TRBV12-4; J: TRBJ2-3; CDR3: CASSPRGATDTQYF